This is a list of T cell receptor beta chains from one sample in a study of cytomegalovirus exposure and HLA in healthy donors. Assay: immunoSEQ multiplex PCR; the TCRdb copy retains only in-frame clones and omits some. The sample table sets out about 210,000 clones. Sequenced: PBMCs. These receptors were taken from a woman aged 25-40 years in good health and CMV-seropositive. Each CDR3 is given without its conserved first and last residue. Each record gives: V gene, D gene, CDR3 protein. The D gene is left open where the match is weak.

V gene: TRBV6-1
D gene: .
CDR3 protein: ASSEAPSRRHEQY

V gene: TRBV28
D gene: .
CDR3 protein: ASSKGGSDEKLF

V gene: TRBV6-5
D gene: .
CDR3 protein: ASSYGRNYGYT

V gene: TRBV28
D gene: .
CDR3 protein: ASNIPGKSTDTQY

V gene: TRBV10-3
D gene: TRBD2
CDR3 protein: AISESSGRIPDTQY

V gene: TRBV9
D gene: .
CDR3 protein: ASSPSGASFSGANVLT

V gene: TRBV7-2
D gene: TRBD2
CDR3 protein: ASSLGSGFYYEQY

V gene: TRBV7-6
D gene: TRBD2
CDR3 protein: ASSLPTGGQAEQY

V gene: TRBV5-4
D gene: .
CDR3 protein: ASSTRGVGYEQY

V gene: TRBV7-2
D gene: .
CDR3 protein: ASSLATNAGYT

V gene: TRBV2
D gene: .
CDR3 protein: ASSGHWDGYT

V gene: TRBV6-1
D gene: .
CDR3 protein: ASSETRGFSNSPLH

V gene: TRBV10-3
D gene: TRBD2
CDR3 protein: AISESGLAGGTGSTGELF

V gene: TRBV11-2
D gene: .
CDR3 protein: ASSFLSYNSPLH

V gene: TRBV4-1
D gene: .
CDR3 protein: ASRIRTGNYEQY

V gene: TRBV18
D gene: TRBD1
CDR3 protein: ASSPRQGMNTEAF

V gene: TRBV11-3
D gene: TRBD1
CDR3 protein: ASSLGDTGGSNEQF

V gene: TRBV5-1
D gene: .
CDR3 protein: ASSELAGGSEQF

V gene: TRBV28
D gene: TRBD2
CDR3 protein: ASSGPGLGYNEQF

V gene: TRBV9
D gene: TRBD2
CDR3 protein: ASSHSGLAGVTDTQY

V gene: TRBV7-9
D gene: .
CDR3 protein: ASSQQVPYEQY

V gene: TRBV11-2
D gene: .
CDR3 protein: ASSYPGRAEGAEAF

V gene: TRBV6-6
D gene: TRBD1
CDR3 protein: ASSYDGDRGHGYT

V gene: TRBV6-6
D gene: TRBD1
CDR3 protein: ASRWAGGAVGGELF

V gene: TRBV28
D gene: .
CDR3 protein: ASSLEGRRDTYNTIY

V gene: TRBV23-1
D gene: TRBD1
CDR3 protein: ASSQSPGGPNTEAF

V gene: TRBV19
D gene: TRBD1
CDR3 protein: ATEGRQGQGTGELF

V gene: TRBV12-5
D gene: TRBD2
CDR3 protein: ASGVRLAGPYNEQF

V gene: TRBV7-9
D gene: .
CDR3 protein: ASSPAVELRYEQY

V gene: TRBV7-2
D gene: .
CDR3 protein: ASSLYEAAEQY

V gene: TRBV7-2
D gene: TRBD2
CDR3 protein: ASSFGLAGGSYEQY

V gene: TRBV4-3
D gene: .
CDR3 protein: ASSQARGPNDEQF